Following are 16 T cell receptor beta chains from one sample sequenced in a study of cytomegalovirus exposure and HLA in healthy donors. The method was immunoSEQ multiplex PCR; TCRdb's version includes in-frame clones alone and lacks a portion of them. The sample contains about 58,000 clones, under 95% of which appear only once. The sequenced sample was PBMCs. The origin of the receptors is a man aged 18 to 29 in good health and CMV-seronegative.

This clone occurred once. The chain has TRBV19 and TRBJ2-1, with D maybe TRBD1 (5 bases). In germline, CDR1 is LNHDA, CDR2 SQIVND (reference sequence). Trimming took 5 bases from V and 10 from J, leaving 15 bases between them. This CDR3 is 13 amino acids long. In nucleotides, the CDR3 is TGTGCCAGTAGTCCCGGACAATCAGGCGAGCAGTTCTTC. This encodes CASSPGQSGEQFF.

CDR3: CSVAGTGGYEQYF. The DNA for the CDR3 is TGCAGCGTTGCTGGGACAGGGGGGTACGAGCAGTACTTC. The chain couples TRBV29-1 to TRBJ2-7, with 11 bases identical to TRBD1. Looked up from germline, CDR1 is SQVTM and CDR2 is ANQGSEA. The CDR3 has 13 residues. V dropped 4 bases and J dropped 4; count of bases not matched to a gene: 3.

V gene TRBV7-6 combines with J gene TRBJ1-2, with 7 bases matching TRBD1. V lost 0 bases to trimming and J lost 8 bases; unmatched junction nucleotides: 9. This CDR3 contains 15 residues. Germline-derived CDR1 and CDR2 are SGHVS and FNYEAQ. The CDR3 DNA reads TGTGCCAGCAGCTTAGCGGCCGGGGACAGTTACGGCTACACCTTC. Amino acid sequence: CASSLAAGDSYGYTF.

The rearrangement uses TRBV10-3 and TRBJ2-3, with 8 bases fitting TRBD1. Germline V lookup: CDR1 ENHRY, CDR2 SYGVKD. The CDR3 loop spans 15 amino acids. V shed 6 bases, J shed 5 bases, and the junction held 10 bases outside the gene matches. CDR3 amino acids: CAIRFMDRELDTQYF. CDR3 coding DNA: TGTGCCATCAGATTTATGGACAGGGAGCTAGATACGCAGTATTTT.

The chain combines TRBV9 with TRBJ2-1, with D possibly being TRBD2 (5 bases). Looked up from germline, CDR1 is SGDLS and CDR2 is YYNGEE. The CDR3 runs 14 residues. Trimming took 4 bases from V and 0 from J, leaving 8 bases between them. DNA for the CDR3: TGTGCCAGCAGCAAGACTACCTCCTACAATGAGCAGTTCTTC. It specifies CASSKTTSYNEQFF.

J is TRBJ2-1 and V is TRBV28, with TRBD1 identical over 8 bases. Looked up from germline, CDR1 is MDHEN and CDR2 is SYDVKM. Trimming took 5 bases from V and 6 from J; bases not matched to a gene: 3. The CDR3 totals 13 residues. DNA for the CDR3: TGTGCCAGCAGTGCCGGGACAGGCAATGAGCAGTTCTTC. Its translation: CASSAGTGNEQFF.

This chain connects TRBV5-4 to TRBJ1-2, with D maybe TRBD1 (5 bases). The V and J ends lost 5 bases and 4 bases respectively, with 15 bases between them. From germline, CDR1 is SGHNT and CDR2 YYREEE (reference sequence). The length of the CDR3 is 14 residues. The CDR3 DNA reads as TGTGCCAGCAGTTTAGGGGAAGCAGGCTATGGCTACACCTTC. It specifies CASSLGEAGYGYTF.

The V call is TRBV11-2, the J call TRBJ2-1; 8 nucleotides line up with TRBD2. The trim removed 6 bases at V and 2 bases at J, leaving 6 bases unmatched. CDR3 length: 15 residues. Germline V gives CDR1 SGHAT, CDR2 FQNNGV. CDR3 residues: CASSQSGGTYNEQFF. CDR3 DNA sequence: TGTGCCAGCAGTCAGAGCGGGGGCACCTACAATGAGCAGTTCTTC.

The chain links TRBV18 to TRBJ2-5; D is unresolved. Germline CDR1 and CDR2: KGHSH and LQKENI. The CDR3 runs 12 residues. Trimming removed 5 bases at V and 0 bases at J, with 4 bases between. CDR3 nucleotide sequence: TGTGCCAGCTCAACGGACCAAGAGACCCAGTACTTC. Translated: CASSTDQETQYF.

This clone came up once. The rearrangement joins TRBV6-6 to TRBJ2-3, with a tentative D call TRBD2 (5 bases). V dropped 7 bases and J dropped 2 bases, with 10 bases sitting between them. Looked up from germline, CDR1 is MNHNY and CDR2 is SVGAGI (reference sequence). The CDR3 has 13 residues. The CDR3 loop reads CASKVATTDTQYF. The CDR3 DNA reads as TGTGCCAGCAAAGTAGCGACCACAGATACGCAGTATTTT.

The chain employs TRBV6-5 and TRBJ2-7; D might be TRBD1 (6 bases). Per germline, CDR1 MNHEY and CDR2 SVGAGI. This CDR3 is 14 amino acids long. Trimming took 4 bases from V and 6 from J, leaving 16 bases between them. CDR3 bases: TGTGCCAGCAGTTGGGGGCAGGGGTCGGGCGAGCAGTACTTC. Amino acids: CASSWGQGSGEQYF.

The chain joins TRBV5-1 to TRBJ2-5, with D uncertain. The CDR3 extends over 12 amino acids. V lost 4 bases to trimming and J lost 1 base, with 5 bases between them. Germline assignment: CDR1 SGHRS and CDR2 YFSETQ. CDR3 residues: CASSELQETQYF. The CDR3 DNA reads as TGCGCCAGCAGCGAACTCCAAGAGACCCAGTACTTC.

The chain uses TRBV4-1 and TRBJ2-7; 7 positions match TRBD2. Germline CDR1 reads MGHRA; CDR2 reads YSYEKL. V gave up 1 base and J gave up 2 bases; unmatched junction bases: 14. The CDR3 runs to 18 residues. The CDR3: CASSQGVDTSVLTYEQYF. The CDR3 nucleotides are TGCGCCAGCAGCCAAGGAGTGGACACTAGCGTATTAACCTACGAGCAGTACTTC.

CDR3 coding DNA: TGTGCCAGCAAGAGACACGCAAGCTCCTACGAGCAGTACTTC. Amino acid sequence: CASKRHASSYEQYF. The chain has TRBV28 and TRBJ2-7; the D is unclear. V lost 7 bases, J lost 0 bases, and 13 bases lay in between. Germline CDR1 reads MDHEN; CDR2 reads SYDVKM. The CDR3 is made up of 14 amino acids.

The gene calls are TRBV12-5 and TRBJ1-1, with unresolved D. The V end was cut by 1 base, the J end by 6 bases, with 15 bases between. The germline CDR1 and CDR2 sequences are LGHNT and FRNRAP. CDR3 length equals 15 residues. The CDR3, as DNA: TGTGCTAGTGGTTTGGATCGGGGTTCATGGCCTGAAGCTTTCTTT. This translates into CASGLDRGSWPEAFF.

The rearrangement links TRBV2 to TRBJ2-7; TRBD2 agrees at 7 bases. The V segment lost 6 bases and the J segment 3 bases; nucleotides outside the gene matches: 11. CDR1 is SNHLY and CDR2 is FYNNEI in the germline V gene. The CDR3 runs to 15 residues. This chain's CDR3 is CASRYTGTGGYEQYF. CDR3 in DNA: TGTGCCAGCAGATATACCGGGACGGGGGGCTACGAGCAGTACTTC. The full variable domain, its missing parts supplied by reference TRBV2 and TRBJ2-7, is EPEVTQTPSHQVTQMGQEVILRCVPISNHLYFYWYRQILGQKVEFLVSFYNNEISEKSEIFDDQFSVERPDGSNFTLKIRSTKLEDSAMYFCASRYTGTGGYEQYFGPGTRLTVT.